Presented here are 20 T cell receptor beta chains from one specimen sequenced in a study of CD4 T cells in relation to SARS-CoV-2 and coronaviruses. These receptors have no known antigen. Some clones are missing from TCRdb's copy, which holds only in-frame ones; the method was immunoSEQ multiplex PCR. This sample yields about 21,000 clones, of which over 70% are seen a single time; roughly a sixth belongs to the top ten. Before the COVID-19 pandemic, during about 2011-2019, CD4+ T cells were taken from unexposed donors. CD4+ T cells were isolated from the cells after more than nine days of culture. Material: CD4+ T cells from PBMCs, cultured in vitro. The receptors were sampled from a human donor in good health.

Only a few counts were recorded for this clone. V gene TRBV7-7 combines with J gene TRBJ1-4; unclear D gene. V lost 5 bases to trimming and J lost 1 base, with 11 bases between them. From germline, CDR1 is SSHAT and CDR2 FNYEAQ (reference sequence). The CDR3 covers 15 residues. The CDR3 DNA follows: TGTGCCAGCAGCCCTCGGGGTGGAACTAATGAAAAACTGTTTTTT. Residues: CASSPRGGTNEKLFF.

This clone was recorded only once. The J gene is TRBJ2-3, the V gene TRBV11-2; 7 nucleotides line up with TRBD2. Germline CDR1 SGHAT, CDR2 FQNNGV. The CDR3 spans 15 residues. J was trimmed by 6 bases and V by 1 base; bases with no gene match: 7. The chain's CDR3 is CASSLALASSDTQYF. The CDR3, as DNA: TGTGCCAGCAGCTTAGCACTAGCGTCATCTGATACGCAGTATTTT.

CDR3 DNA: TGTGCCAGCAGCGACGGATATCTTAGGGAGCAGTACTTC. This translates into CASSDGYLREQYF. The V call is TRBV9, the J call TRBJ2-7; no reliable D call. This CDR3 region has 13 residues. Germline values: CDR1 SGDLS, CDR2 YYNGEE. With 3 bases removed from V and 7 bases from J, the gap between germline ends came to 14 bases.

V and J are TRBV6-6 and TRBJ2-1; TRBD2 is a possible D gene (6 bases). The germline gives CDR1 MNHNY, CDR2 SVGAGI (reference sequence). Trimming took 2 bases from V and 3 from J, leaving 8 bases between them. The CDR3 has 14 amino acids. DNA of the CDR3: TGTGCCAGCAGTTACCCGGGAGACTACAATGAGCAGTTCTTC. Its translation is CASSYPGDYNEQFF.

The CDR3 protein is CASSSVPGQGWQFF. For the CDR3, the DNA is TGTGCCAGCAGTTCGGTCCCGGGACAGGGGTGGCAGTTCTTC. This chain uses TRBV28 with TRBJ2-1; 10 nucleotides line up with TRBD1. The CDR3 has 14 amino acids. The junction had 9 bases not matched to a gene; V was cut back by 4 bases and J by 12 bases. The germline CDR1 and CDR2 sequences are MDHEN and SYDVKM.

This CDR3 reads CASSPGTTANTIYF. In nucleotides, the CDR3 is TGTGCCAGCAGTCCGGGGACCACCGCCAACACCATATATTTT. The gene calls are TRBV27 and TRBJ1-3; weak D call: TRBD1 (5 bases). The CDR3 covers 14 residues. V lost 5 bases and J 7 bases, leaving 15 bases between the germline ends. Germline CDR1 reads MNHEY; CDR2 reads SMNVEV (reference sequence).

The chain couples TRBV15 to TRBJ2-6; possible D gene TRBD2, 5 bases. With 8 bases removed from V and 0 bases from J, the gap between germline ends came to 11 bases. This CDR3 spans 15 amino acids. The germline V gene encodes CDR1 LNHNV and CDR2 YYDKDF (reference sequence). The CDR3 DNA reads TGTGCCACCGGGCGGGCCCACTCTGGGGCCAACGTCCTGACTTTC. Encoded protein: CATGRAHSGANVLTF.

The count of this clone is one. V gene TRBV19 combines with J gene TRBJ2-2; 8 bases match TRBD2. Germline V lookup: CDR1 LNHDA, CDR2 SQIVND (reference sequence). This CDR3 contains 16 residues. J lost 5 bases, V lost 2 bases, and 7 bases had no gene match. CDR3 nucleotides: TGTGCCAGTAGTATAAACGGTGCGGGAGGAACCGGGGAGCTGTTTTTT. Protein product: CASSINGAGGTGELFF.

The chain is built from TRBV30 and TRBJ1-5; D call uncertain. Germline lookup yields CDR1 GTSNPN and CDR2 SVGIG (reference sequence). Deletions cut 5 bases from V and 1 base from J, with 15 bases between. This CDR3 region has 15 residues. In DNA form, the CDR3 reads TGTGCCTGGGCTTTAGGTGGGTCGAGCAATCAGCCCCAGCATTTT. This codes for CAWALGGSSNQPQHF.

J is TRBJ2-5 and V is TRBV5-1; possibly TRBD1 for D (5 bases). Per germline, CDR1 SGHRS and CDR2 YFSETQ. Trimming left V 0 bases short and J 2 bases short, with 17 bases between. This CDR3 contains 17 residues. As DNA, the CDR3 is TGCGCCAGCAGCTTGGCCTACACTTTGGACAAACAAGAGACCCAGTACTTC. Translating it yields CASSLAYTLDKQETQYF.

Here the CDR3 DNA reads TGTGCCATCCTACGGGATTACGGCTACACCTTC. Its protein product is CAILRDYGYTF. V gene TRBV2 combines with J gene TRBJ1-2; D call uncertain. Germline V gene lookup returns CDR1 SNHLY and CDR2 FYNNEI. V was shortened by 10 bases and J by 8 bases, with 14 bases between the two germline ends. The CDR3 sequence is 11 residues long.

The J gene is TRBJ1-2, the V gene TRBV30; no clear D. Trimming took 4 bases from V and 3 from J, leaving 12 bases between them. The CDR3 runs to 13 residues. The V gene's germline CDR1 is GTSNPN and CDR2 SVGIG (reference sequence). CDR3 coding DNA: TGTGCCTGGACCGGGTGGCGCGACTATGGCTACACCTTC. Its translation is CAWTGWRDYGYTF.

The chain recombines TRBV19 with TRBJ1-1, with D possibly being TRBD1 (6 bases). This CDR3 has 13 amino acids. V dropped 9 bases and J dropped 0 bases, with 11 bases sitting between them. The germline V gene encodes CDR1 LNHDA and CDR2 SQIVND (reference sequence). CDR3 nucleotide sequence: TGTGCCAGCGGAGACAGGTTGAACACTGAAGCTTTCTTT. Protein product: CASGDRLNTEAFF.

CDR3 bases: TGTGCCTGGAGTCCCAAACGCCGGACAGGGGCAAGCTCCTACGAGCAGTACTTC. Translating it yields CAWSPKRRTGASSYEQYF. This chain connects TRBV30 to TRBJ2-7, with 9 bases that match TRBD1. The germline gives CDR1 GTSNPN, CDR2 SVGIG (reference sequence). With V trimmed by 2 bases and J by 0 bases, 14 bases remained unmatched. The CDR3 totals 18 residues.

The V gene is TRBV11-2, the J gene TRBJ2-3; the D gene could be TRBD1 or TRBD2 (5 bases each). Germline CDR1 SGHAT, CDR2 FQNNGV. CDR3 length: 18 residues. The V and J ends lost 3 bases and 1 base respectively, with 20 bases between them. CDR3 DNA sequence: TGTGCCAGCAGCTTGGGGACCCGGGCAGACCAGGGCACAGATACGCAGTATTTT. Translated: CASSLGTRADQGTDTQYF.

This chain links TRBV7-2 with TRBJ2-5, with D hard to call. Trimming cost V 5 bases and J 3 bases, with 10 bases left between them. From germline, CDR1 is SGHTA and CDR2 FQGNSA. This CDR3 comprises 13 residues. The CDR3 region has the DNA TGTGCCAGCAGCCGGAGAAAAGAAGAGACCCAGTACTTC. Translation: CASSRRKEETQYF.

The V and J genes are TRBV18 and TRBJ2-7, with TRBD1 matching 12 bases. CDR3 length: 16 residues. Germline lookup yields CDR1 KGHSH and CDR2 LQKENI. V lost 3 bases to trimming and J lost 5 bases; unmatched junction nucleotides: 8. CDR3 sequence: CASSPNKGTGGDEQYF. The CDR3 DNA sequence: TGTGCCAGCTCACCGAACAAAGGGACAGGGGGCGACGAGCAGTACTTC.

The chain has TRBV27 and TRBJ1-6, with a weak D call TRBD1 (5 bases). Deletions cut 2 bases from V and 7 bases from J, with 9 bases between. Looked up from germline, CDR1 is MNHEY and CDR2 is SMNVEV (reference sequence). This CDR3 has 14 residues. The CDR3 DNA follows: TGTGCCAGCAGTTTAGGGACGATAAATTCACCCCTCCACTTT. Protein product: CASSLGTINSPLHF.

The rearrangement joins TRBV28 to TRBJ2-3; D not resolved. Germline-derived CDR1 and CDR2 are MDHEN and SYDVKM. The CDR3 length is 13 residues. V shed 4 bases and J shed 0 bases, with 5 bases lying between them. The CDR3 sequence: CASSSASTDTQYF. CDR3 bases: TGTGCCAGCAGTTCCGCTAGCACAGATACGCAGTATTTT. Looking up the rest from reference TRBV28 and TRBJ2-3 gives the full variable domain: DVKVTQSSRYLVKRTGEKVFLECVQDMDHENMFWYRQDPGLGLRLIYFSYDVKMKEKGDIPEGYSVSREKKERFSLILESASTNQTSMYLCASSSASTDTQYFGPGTRLTVL.

The chain has TRBV19 and TRBJ2-1, with 7 bases matching TRBD1. CDR3 size: 15 residues. Germline values: CDR1 LNHDA, CDR2 SQIVND (reference sequence). The V and J ends lost 3 bases and 8 bases, in that order; junction bases with no gene match: 10. The CDR3 loop is CASSIYRGYLDEQFF. The CDR3 DNA sequence: TGTGCCAGTAGTATTTACAGGGGTTATTTGGATGAGCAGTTCTTC.